The T cell receptor beta chain under discussion was sequenced for a study of regulatory T cells in long-lasting Graves disease. Stated time point: persistent/refractory GD, antithyroid drugs over 5 years with positive TRAb. After RNA was extracted from PBMCs, the TCR library was made from it. Study results and caveats: There were preferences for TRBV28, TRBJ1-2 and TRBJ2-5 in persistent disease.

V lost 8 bases and J 0 bases, leaving 26 bases between the germline ends. The germline gives CDR1 MNHNS, CDR2 SASEGT. CDR3 length: 18 amino acids. To make TCR beta libraries, researchers used iRepertoire HTBI primers and Arm-PCR of CDR3 regions. In TCRdb, the multiplex PCR reads were re-called with MiXCR into one record per CDR3 protein. The sample lists more than 300,000 distinct CDR3 sequences, less than 30% occurring once. This clonotype was counted ten times or more. Its antigen is unknown. The chain recombines TRBV6-1 with TRBJ2-7; D could derive from TRBD1 or TRBD2 (5 bases each). Sequences were derived from peripheral blood mononuclear cells (PBMCs), sampled when the disease was refractory, from a patient treated with antithyroid drugs. The clonotype comes from a middle-aged woman with Graves disease. The CDR3 is CASRGDYWTALSSYEQYF. CDR3 coding DNA: TGTGCCAGCCGGGGCGACTACTGGACGGCCCTCAGCTCCTACGAGCAGTACTTC.